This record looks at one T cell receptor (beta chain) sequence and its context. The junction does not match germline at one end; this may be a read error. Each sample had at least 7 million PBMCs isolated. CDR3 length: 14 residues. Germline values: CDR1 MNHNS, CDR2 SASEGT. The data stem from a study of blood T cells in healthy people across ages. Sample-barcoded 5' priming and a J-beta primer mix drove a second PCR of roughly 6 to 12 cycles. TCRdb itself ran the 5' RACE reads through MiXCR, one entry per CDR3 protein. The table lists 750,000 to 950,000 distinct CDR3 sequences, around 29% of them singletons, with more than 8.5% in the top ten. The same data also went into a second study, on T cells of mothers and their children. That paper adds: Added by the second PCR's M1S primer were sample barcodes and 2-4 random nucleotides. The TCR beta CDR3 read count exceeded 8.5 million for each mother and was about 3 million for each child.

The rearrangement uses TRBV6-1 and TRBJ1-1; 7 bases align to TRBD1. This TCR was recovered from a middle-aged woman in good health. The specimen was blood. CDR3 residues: CASREYTGETETFF. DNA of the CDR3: TGTGCCAGCAGGGAATATACAGGGGAAACTGAAACTTTCTTT.